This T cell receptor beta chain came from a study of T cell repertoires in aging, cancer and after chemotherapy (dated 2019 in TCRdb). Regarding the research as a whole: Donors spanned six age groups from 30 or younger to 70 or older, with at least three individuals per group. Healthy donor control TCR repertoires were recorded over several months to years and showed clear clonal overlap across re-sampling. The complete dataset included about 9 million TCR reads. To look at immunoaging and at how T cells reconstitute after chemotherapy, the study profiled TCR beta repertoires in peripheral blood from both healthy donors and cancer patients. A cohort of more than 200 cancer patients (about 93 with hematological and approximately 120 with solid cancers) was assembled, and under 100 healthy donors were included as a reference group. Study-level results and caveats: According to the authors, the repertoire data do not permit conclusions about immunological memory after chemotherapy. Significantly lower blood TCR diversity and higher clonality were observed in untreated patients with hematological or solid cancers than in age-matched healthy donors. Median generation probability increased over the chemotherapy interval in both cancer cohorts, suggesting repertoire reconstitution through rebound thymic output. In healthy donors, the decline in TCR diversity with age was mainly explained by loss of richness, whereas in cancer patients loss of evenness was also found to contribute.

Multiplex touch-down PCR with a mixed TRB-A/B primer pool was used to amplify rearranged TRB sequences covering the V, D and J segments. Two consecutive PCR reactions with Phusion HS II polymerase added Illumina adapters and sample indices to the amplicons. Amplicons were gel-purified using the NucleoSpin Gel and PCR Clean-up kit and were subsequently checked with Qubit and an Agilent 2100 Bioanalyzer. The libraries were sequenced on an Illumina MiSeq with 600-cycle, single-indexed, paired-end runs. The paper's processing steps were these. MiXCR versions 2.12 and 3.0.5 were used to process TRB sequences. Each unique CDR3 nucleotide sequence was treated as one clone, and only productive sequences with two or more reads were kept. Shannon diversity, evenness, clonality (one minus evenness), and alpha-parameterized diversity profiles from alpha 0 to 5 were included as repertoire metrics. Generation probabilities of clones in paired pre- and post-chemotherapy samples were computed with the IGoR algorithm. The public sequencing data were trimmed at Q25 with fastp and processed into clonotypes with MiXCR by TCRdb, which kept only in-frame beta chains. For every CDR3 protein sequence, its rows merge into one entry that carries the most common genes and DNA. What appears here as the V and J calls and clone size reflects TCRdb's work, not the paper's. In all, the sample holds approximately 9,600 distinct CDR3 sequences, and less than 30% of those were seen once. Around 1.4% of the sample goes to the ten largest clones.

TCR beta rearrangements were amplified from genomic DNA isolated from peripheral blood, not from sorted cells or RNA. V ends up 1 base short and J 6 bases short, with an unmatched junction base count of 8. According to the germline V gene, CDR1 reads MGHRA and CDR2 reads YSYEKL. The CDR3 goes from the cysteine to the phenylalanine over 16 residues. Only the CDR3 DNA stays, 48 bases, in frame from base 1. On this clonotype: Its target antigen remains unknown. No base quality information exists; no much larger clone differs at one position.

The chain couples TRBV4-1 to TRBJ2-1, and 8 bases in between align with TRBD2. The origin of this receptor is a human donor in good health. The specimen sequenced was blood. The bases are TGCGCCAGCAGCCAAGTGTCCCCGGGAGGGGTCAATGAGCAGTTCTTC. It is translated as CASSQVSPGGVNEQFF.